This record concerns one T cell receptor (beta chain) sequence. This entry is derived from a study of shared clonotypes between healthy human individuals. Naive CD8 cells lacked CD45RO and underwent positive selection for CCR7, leaving out terminally differentiated effector memory CD45RA+ cells. Assay: immunoSEQ multiplex PCR; the TCRdb copy retains only in-frame clones and omits some. The sample comprises roughly 890,000 clones, roughly 92% of which are singletons, and about 25% rests with the top ten. CDR1 and CDR2 from the germline V gene are MNHNS and SASEGT. The ends lost 3 bases at V and 3 bases at J; junction bases unmatched: 6. The CDR3 runs 17 residues.

This receptor was taken from a man aged 25-45 years in good health. The sequenced sample was naive CD8+ T cells sorted from blood. The chain combines TRBV6-1 with TRBJ2-1; 12 nucleotides line up with TRBD2. In DNA, the CDR3 is TGTGCCAGCAGTGATCTAGCGGGAGGGCCGGTCTACAATGAGCAGTTCTTC. Residues: CASSDLAGGPVYNEQFF.